Below are 4 T cell receptor beta chains sequenced from a single sample in a study of T cells after yellow fever vaccination (dated by TCRdb to about 2019). Receptor amplification or capture employed 5' RACE. TCRdb names Illumina HiSeq 2500 as the instrument used. Using fastp at Q25 and MiXCR, TCRdb reprocessed the public reads and kept productive beta chains. Merged by CDR3 protein, the rows form single entries marked with the most common genes and DNA. For this sample there are hundreds of thousands of distinct CDR3 sequences; 9% to 15% appear just once. The ten largest clones add up to under 15% of the sample. Explained via the paper, the treatment or condition label denotes: live attenuated yellow fever vaccine strain. Sequenced material: PBMCs, taken on the day of the yellow fever booster vaccination. The receptors shown here come from a man aged 30 to 45 who received the YFV17D yellow fever vaccine.

In this sample, this clonotype turned up a few times. This chain uses TRBV2 with TRBJ1-5, with D possibly matching TRBD1 (5 bases). The V gene lost 1 base and the J gene lost 6 bases, with 16 bases spanning the gap. CDR1 is SNHLY and CDR2 is FYNNEI in the germline V gene. CDR3 size: 16 residues. This CDR3 is CASSEGVLGTGQPQHF. CDR3 nucleotides: TGTGCCAGCAGTGAAGGGGTGTTAGGGACTGGTCAGCCCCAGCATTTT.

The J gene is TRBJ2-5, the V gene TRBV29-1, with D possibly called TRBD1 or TRBD2 (5 bases each). Germline-derived CDR1 and CDR2 are SQVTM and ANQGSEA. The CDR3 has 13 residues. V was cut by 5 bases and J by 8 bases, with 18 bases left in between. CDR3 DNA sequence: TGCAGCGTTAAAAAGGCCCCTGGGGGAACCCAGTACTTC. Translating gives CSVKKAPGGTQYF.

This clonotype has just a few counts. The V call is TRBV24-1, the J call TRBJ2-5, with 10 bases fitting TRBD2. The CDR3 spans 16 residues. Unmatched junction bases numbered 7, after V lost 4 bases and J lost 3 bases. The germline gives CDR1 KGHDR, CDR2 SFDVKD. CDR3 DNA: TGTGCCACCAGTGAAGTCGATAGCGGGAGGAAAGAGACCCAGTACTTC. Residues: CATSEVDSGRKETQYF.

This clonotype was counted only a few times. The rearrangement uses TRBV20-1 and TRBJ2-3, with D possibly matching TRBD1 (5 bases). CDR3 length equals 12 residues. V shed 3 bases and J shed 4 bases, with 8 bases lying between them. CDR1 DFQATT and CDR2 SNEGSKA come from the germline V gene (reference sequence). CDR3 amino acids: CSARAGPDTQYF. In DNA, the CDR3 is TGCAGTGCTAGGGCAGGGCCAGATACGCAGTATTTT.